One sample yielded the 32 T cell receptor beta chains listed below, sequenced in a study of T cells in Graves' hyperthyroidism and ophthalmopathy. The investigators amplified TCR beta CDR3 regions from RNA transcripts. TCR CDR3 regions were first amplified by RT-PCR with HTBI primers. TCRdb fed the multiplex PCR reads into MiXCR, producing one record per CDR3 protein. Of some 770,000 distinct CDR3 sequences detected, around 17% appear once; the ten largest clones hold around 8%. Sample: blood. The receptors originated from a man between 18 and 29 years old with Graves' hyperthyroidism.

The chain links TRBV30 to TRBJ1-4, with 9 bases identical to TRBD1. The CDR3 covers 13 residues. Germline V gives CDR1 GTSNPN, CDR2 SVGIG (reference sequence). V shed 7 bases, J shed 7 bases, and the junction held 7 bases outside the gene matches. The CDR3 bases are TGTGCCTCCCCGGGACAGGGAAGTGAAAAACTGTTTTTT. Its protein product is CASPGQGSEKLFF.

This clonotype was seen a few times. The gene calls are TRBV4-1 and TRBJ1-1; 9 bases agree with TRBD1. Germline V lookup: CDR1 MGHRA, CDR2 YSYEKL. CDR3 length: 15 residues. With 2 bases clipped from V and 5 bases from J, the junction kept 6 bases outside the gene matches. As DNA, the CDR3 is TGCGCCAGCAGCCAAACAGGGGGCGCTCGGACTGAAGCTTTCTTT. Translating it yields CASSQTGGARTEAFF.

About this clonotype: This clone may be a read error of a much larger clone one base away. The rearrangement joins TRBV28 to TRBJ2-7, with D perhaps matching TRBD2 (6 bases). TRBJ2-1 explains the end of the DNA better; the J call may be wrong. CDR1 is MDHEN and CDR2 is SYDVKM in the germline V gene. The CDR3 sequence is 17 residues long. The CDR3 nucleotides are TGTGCCAGCAGTTTCCCCCTGAGCGGGCCCGTCTCCTACGAGCAGTTCTTC. Translation gives CASSFPLSGPVSYEQFF.

The chain employs TRBV27 and TRBJ2-6; unclear D gene. Trimming pared 1 base from V and 0 bases from J, leaving 10 bases between. This CDR3 region has 17 residues. Germline-derived CDR1 and CDR2 are MNHEY and SMNVEV (reference sequence). The CDR3 nucleotides read TGTGCCAGCAGTTTATGGCCAGGAACCTCTGGGGCCAACGTCCTGACTTTC. Amino acid sequence: CASSLWPGTSGANVLTF.

This clonotype was counted at least ten times. The chain recombines TRBV7-3 with TRBJ2-1, with 7 bases aligning to TRBD2. From germline, CDR1 is SGHTA and CDR2 FQGTGA. The CDR3 spans 15 residues. V was clipped by 5 bases and J by 7 bases; unmatched bases: 11. The CDR3 spells CASSTGTTLVNEQFF. The CDR3 DNA sequence: TGTGCCAGCAGCACCGGGACTACCCTCGTAAATGAGCAGTTCTTC.

The V call is TRBV5-1, the J call TRBJ1-2; perhaps TRBD1 as D (5 bases). Germline assignment: CDR1 SGHRS and CDR2 YFSETQ. This CDR3 region has 15 residues. V was clipped by 4 bases and J by 5 bases, with 18 bases between them. CDR3 region: CASSSGGSDPYGYTF. DNA of the CDR3: TGCGCCAGCAGCAGCGGGGGAAGTGATCCGTATGGCTACACCTTC.

A few counts support this clonotype. As DNA, the CDR3 is TGTGCCAGCAGCCATGGGACTAGCGGGAACCTCCAAGAGACCCAGTACTTC. Translation: CASSHGTSGNLQETQYF. This chain links TRBV3-1 with TRBJ2-5, with 13 bases lining up with TRBD2. J gave up 1 base and V 3 bases, and 5 bases lay outside the gene matches. In germline, CDR1 is LGHDT, CDR2 YNNKEL (reference sequence). The CDR3 spans 17 residues.

There are many counts of this clonotype. The rearrangement uses TRBV24-1 and TRBJ2-7; 7 bases match TRBD1. Germline CDR1 and CDR2: KGHDR and SFDVKD. This CDR3 has 14 amino acids. With 4 bases clipped from V and 3 bases from J, the junction kept 5 bases outside the gene matches. The CDR3 DNA reads TGTGCCACCAGTGACGCGACAGGGCGCTACGAGCAGTACTTC. It encodes CATSDATGRYEQYF.

This clonotype was counted a few times. The J gene is TRBJ2-5, the V gene TRBV29-1; 7 nucleotides agree with TRBD2. Trimming cost V 2 bases and J 2 bases; bases outside gene matches: 11. The CDR3 is 16 residues long. The germline gives CDR1 SQVTM, CDR2 ANQGSEA. The CDR3 spells CSVELAESPTQETQYF. As DNA, the CDR3 is TGCAGCGTTGAACTAGCGGAGTCCCCCACACAAGAGACCCAGTACTTC.

This clonotype has ten or more counts. V is TRBV20-1 and J is TRBJ2-7; D could derive from TRBD1 or TRBD2 (5 bases each). This CDR3 contains 15 residues. V gave up 1 base and J gave up 0 bases, with 13 bases separating them. Germline assignment: CDR1 DFQATT and CDR2 SNEGSKA (reference sequence). The CDR3 bases are TGCAGTGCTAGAGTTCCGGGACGGAGCTCCTACGAGCAGTACTTC. Translated, it gives CSARVPGRSSYEQYF.

This clonotype showed up many times. CDR3 nucleotide sequence: TGTGCCAGCAGATTTTCCGGACTAGGGTACAATGAGCAGTTCTTC. Amino acids: CASRFSGLGYNEQFF. J is TRBJ2-1 and V is TRBV2; 7 nucleotides align to TRBD2. V was clipped by 6 bases and J by 4 bases; unmatched bases: 9. The CDR3 is made up of 15 amino acids. Per germline, CDR1 SNHLY and CDR2 FYNNEI.

Details on this clonotype: This could be a read error, since a much larger clone is one nucleotide away. CDR3 nucleotide sequence: TGTGCCAGCAGTCTTCGGACAGGGAACTATGGCTACACCTTC. The encoded protein is CASSLRTGNYGYTF. The V call is TRBV28, the J call TRBJ1-2; 8 nucleotides align to TRBD1. The trim removed 5 bases at V and 2 bases at J, leaving 4 bases unmatched. This CDR3 has 14 amino acids. Germline values: CDR1 MDHEN, CDR2 SYDVKM.

The CDR3 loop is CASSQDTGTSSYEQYF. In DNA form, the CDR3 reads TGCGCCAGCAGCCAAGACACCGGGACGAGCTCCTACGAGCAGTACTTC. The chain couples TRBV4-1 to TRBJ2-7; D possibly uses TRBD1 or TRBD2 (5 bases each). The V gene's germline CDR1 is MGHRA and CDR2 YSYEKL. The V end lost 0 bases, the J end lost 0 bases, and 12 bases lay between the germline ends. This CDR3 has 16 amino acids.

The chain couples TRBV9 to TRBJ2-2; D gene ambiguous. CDR3 length: 15 residues. Germline-derived CDR1 and CDR2 are SGDLS and YYNGEE. Trimming left V 3 bases short and J 0 bases short, with 9 bases between. CDR3 amino acids: CASSGTPANTGELFF. CDR3 sequence (DNA): TGTGCCAGCAGCGGGACCCCAGCGAACACCGGGGAGCTGTTTTTT.

This clonotype was picked up many times. The rearrangement uses TRBV27 and TRBJ2-3; maybe TRBD1 (5 bases). Germline V lookup: CDR1 MNHEY, CDR2 SMNVEV (reference sequence). The CDR3 is made up of 14 amino acids. Trimming removed 3 bases from V and 3 bases from J, with 10 bases in between. Here the CDR3 DNA reads TGTGCCAGCAGTTTTTCAAGGGGAACAGATACGCAGTATTTT. This encodes CASSFSRGTDTQYF.

Of note for this clonotype: A much larger clonotype is one base distant, so this may be a read error. The gene calls are TRBV11-2 and TRBJ2-5, with 8 bases lining up with TRBD2. Germline CDR1 reads SGHAT; CDR2 reads FQNNGV. This CDR3 has 15 residues. V shed 2 bases, J shed 1 base, and the junction held 3 bases outside the gene matches. The CDR3: CASSLFSGTQETQYF. The CDR3 DNA is TGTGCCAGCAGCTTATTTAGCGGGACCCAAGAGACCCAGTACTTC.

The rearrangement uses TRBV20-1 and TRBJ2-2; D is undetermined. The CDR3 consists of 13 residues. V was cut by 6 bases and J by 5 bases, with 13 bases left in between. Germline V gene sequence: CDR1 DFQATT, CDR2 SNEGSKA (reference sequence). The CDR3 bases are TGCAGTGCCCAGGACCGACGAACCGGGGAGCTGTTTTTT. It is translated as CSAQDRRTGELFF.

This clonotype was picked up many times. The chain employs TRBV11-2 and TRBJ2-1, with D perhaps matching TRBD1 (5 bases). This CDR3 is built from 17 residues. Germline CDR1 and CDR2: SGHAT and FQNNGV. The V end lost 1 base, the J end lost 2 bases, and 15 bases lay between the germline ends. The DNA of the CDR3 is TGTGCCAGCAGCTTAGGTCGTGGGGCCGGAGCCTACAATGAGCAGTTCTTC. Protein product: CASSLGRGAGAYNEQFF. Full variable domain (remainder filled in from reference TRBV11-2 and TRBJ2-1): EAGVAQSPRYKIIEKRQSVAFWCNPISGHATLYWYQQILGQGPKLLIQFQNNGVVDDSQLPKDRFSAERLKGVDSTLKIQPAKLEDSAVYLCASSLGRGAGAYNEQFFGPGTRLTVL.

There are many counts of this clonotype. The chain uses TRBV12-3 or TRBV12-4 and TRBJ2-2; tentatively, D is TRBD1 (5 bases). CDR3 length: 16 residues. V was cut by 1 base and J by 3 bases, with 12 bases left in between. The CDR3 DNA is TGTGCCAGCAGTTTAGTGGTGACAGCCTACACCGGGGAGCTGTTTTTT. Translating it yields CASSLVVTAYTGELFF.

The sample holds many counts of this clonotype. This chain links TRBV12-3 or TRBV12-4 with TRBJ1-5; D gene ambiguous. The CDR3 has 14 amino acids. The V gene lost 2 bases and the J gene lost 0 bases, with 5 bases spanning the gap. The CDR3 DNA is TGTGCCAGCAGTTTACGGGGTAGCAATCAGCCCCAGCATTTT. Protein: CASSLRGSNQPQHF.

This clonotype appeared a few times. The chain carries TRBV11-3 and TRBJ2-5; a weak D match, TRBD2 (6 bases). Per germline, CDR1 SGHNT and CDR2 YENEEA. Between the trimmed V and J ends, which lost 1 base and 5 bases, there was a span of 14 bases. This CDR3 has 15 amino acids. The CDR3 nucleotides read TGTGCCAGCAGCTTAGTTCTTGACGCGGGGGAGACCCAGTACTTC. The encoded protein is CASSLVLDAGETQYF.

This clonotype has more than one count but fewer than ten. CDR3 sequence (DNA): TGTGCCAGCAGCTTGACAGGGGGTGAGGGTTCACCCCTCCACTTT. Its translation is CASSLTGGEGSPLHF. J is TRBJ1-6 and V is TRBV5-8, with 8 bases that match TRBD1. V lost 1 base, J lost 9 bases, and 6 bases stayed unmatched. The germline V gene has CDR1 SGHTS and CDR2 YDEGEE. CDR3 size: 15 residues.

The sample holds many counts of this clonotype. The genes are TRBV12-3 or TRBV12-4 and TRBJ2-1; 11 nucleotides agree with TRBD2. The CDR3 sequence is 15 residues long. With 3 bases clipped from V and 6 bases from J, the junction kept 4 bases outside the gene matches. The CDR3 spells CASSFRTSGFNEQFF. In nucleotides, the CDR3 is TGTGCCAGCAGTTTTAGGACTAGCGGGTTCAATGAGCAGTTCTTC.

The V and J genes are TRBV6-2 or TRBV6-3 and TRBJ1-3; D gene unclear. Looked up from germline, CDR1 is MNHEY and CDR2 is SVGEGT. The V end lost 7 bases, the J end lost 0 bases, and 13 bases lay between the germline ends. This CDR3 has 15 amino acids. The CDR3, as DNA: TGTGCCAGCACCCCGGACGGAAGCTCTGGAAACACCATATATTTT. Encoded protein: CASTPDGSSGNTIYF.

This rearrangement joins TRBV20-1 to TRBJ2-7; TRBD2 matches at 13 bases. CDR3 length: 18 residues. V dropped 6 bases and J dropped 0; count of bases not matched to a gene: 14. CDR1 and CDR2 (germline): DFQATT, SNEGSKA (reference sequence). In nucleotides, the CDR3 is TGCAGTGCGGACCCTTCACTAGCGGGAGGGCGAAGCTCCTACGAGCAGTACTTC. It codes for CSADPSLAGGRSSYEQYF.

This clonotype has ten or more counts. This chain connects TRBV28 to TRBJ2-2; TRBD2 matches 10 bases. The ends lost 8 bases at V and 1 base at J; junction bases unmatched: 7. The V gene's germline CDR1 is MDHEN and CDR2 SYDVKM. The CDR3 spans 16 residues. The CDR3 region is CASESGRARNTGELFF. The DNA of the CDR3 is TGTGCCAGCGAGAGCGGGAGGGCCCGGAACACCGGGGAGCTGTTTTTT.

This clonotype was recorded at least ten times. V is TRBV2 and J is TRBJ1-1; D is unresolved. Trimming cost V 5 bases and J 0 bases, with 10 bases left between them. This CDR3 has 14 residues. Germline values: CDR1 SNHLY, CDR2 FYNNEI. The CDR3 sequence is CASSKGNLNTEAFF. The CDR3 coding sequence is TGTGCCAGCAGTAAAGGGAACTTGAACACTGAAGCTTTCTTT.

This clonotype was seen a handful of times. The V gene is TRBV27, the J gene TRBJ1-5; D might be TRBD1 (5 bases). Trimming cost V 0 bases and J 0 bases, with 6 bases left between them. Per the germline V gene, CDR1 is MNHEY and CDR2 is SMNVEV (reference sequence). The length of the CDR3 is 15 residues. The CDR3 loop reads CASSLSGDSNQPQHF. The CDR3 DNA is TGTGCCAGCAGTTTATCGGGGGATAGCAATCAGCCCCAGCATTTT.

This clonotype was detected ten times or more. The chain links TRBV7-9 to TRBJ2-1; perhaps TRBD2 as D (6 bases). The CDR3 runs 15 residues. Germline CDR1 reads SEHNR; CDR2 reads FQNEAQ (reference sequence). The ends were cut back, 5 bases at V and 0 bases at J, with 11 bases in the middle. In DNA, the CDR3 is TGTGCCAGCAGCCCAGGGAGGATCTCCTACAATGAGCAGTTCTTC. Residues: CASSPGRISYNEQFF.

Many counts were recorded for this clonotype. The J gene is TRBJ2-7, the V gene TRBV29-1; 13 bases line up with TRBD2. CDR1 is SQVTM, CDR2 ANQGSEA, per germline. V gave up 6 bases and J gave up 0 bases; unmatched junction bases: 8. The CDR3 totals 16 residues. The CDR3 nucleotides are TGCAGCGTAGCCGGGACTAGCGGGACGTCCTCCTACGAGCAGTACTTC. Translated: CSVAGTSGTSSYEQYF.

Only a few counts were recorded for this clonotype. The rearrangement links TRBV10-3 to TRBJ2-1; 8 bases match TRBD2. Germline values: CDR1 ENHRY, CDR2 SYGVKD. The CDR3 loop spans 14 amino acids. J was trimmed by 8 bases and V by 3 bases; bases with no gene match: 6. The CDR3 here is CAISEPGLGDEQFF. In DNA form, the CDR3 reads TGTGCCATCAGTGAACCGGGACTAGGGGATGAGCAGTTCTTC.

The table lists this clonotype with many counts. V usage is TRBV20-1 and J usage is TRBJ2-1, with TRBD2 matching 7 bases. The germline gives CDR1 DFQATT, CDR2 SNEGSKA (reference sequence). Trimming cost V 5 bases and J 0 bases; bases outside gene matches: 7. This CDR3 has 15 amino acids. The DNA of the CDR3 is TGCAGTGCTGGGACTATCTCTAACTCCTACAATGAGCAGTTCTTC. This encodes CSAGTISNSYNEQFF.